These T cell receptor beta chains were read from a single sample in a study of blood T cells in healthy people across ages. In TCRdb, the 5' RACE reads were re-called with MiXCR into one record per CDR3 protein. Among just over 800,000 distinct CDR3 sequences, 60% to 80% were seen once, and the ten largest hold 28%. Sequenced input: blood. The receptors were sampled from a man aged 30-40 years in good health. The CDR3 runs from the conserved cysteine through the conserved F or W. A D gene is named only where the DNA matches it firmly. Some rows have no size entry. The others give once, few or many, or a class for an expanded clone.

D gene,V gene,clone size,CDR3 length,J gene,CDR3 DNA,CDR3 protein
-,TRBV16,-,15,TRBJ1-1,TGTGCCAGCAGCCAATCCGCAGGGAGCAACACTGAAGCTTTCTTT,CASSQSAGSNTEAFF
-,TRBV20-1,-,15,TRBJ2-1,TGCAGTGCTAGAGAAGGGGACTTAGGATACAATGAGCAGTTCTTC,CSAREGDLGYNEQFF
TRBD1,TRBV4-3,-,15,TRBJ2-7,TGCGCCAGCAGCCAAACGAGGACAGGGGACTACGAGCAGTACTTC,CASSQTRTGDYEQYF
TRBD1,TRBV14,-,15,TRBJ2-6,TGTGCCAGCAGCCCTAGGGGGCTTGGGGCCAACGTCCTGACTTTC,CASSPRGLGANVLTF
TRBD2,TRBV18,few,15,TRBJ2-1,TGTGCCAGCTCACCATTGGGCGGGGGTGTCAATGAGCAGTTCTTC,CASSPLGGGVNEQFF
-,TRBV29-1,-,14,TRBJ2-2,TGCAGCGTTCCGGGACACCTCAACACCGGGGAGCTGTTTTTT,CSVPGHLNTGELFF
-,TRBV10-3,-,15,TRBJ2-3,TGTGCCATCAGAGCCGGCAGAGCTAGCGCAGATACGCAGTATTTT,CAIRAGRASADTQYF
TRBD1,TRBV20-1,once,15,TRBJ2-5,TGCAGTGCTAGAGGCCGGTCCGGGACAGAAGAGACCCAGTACTTC,CSARGRSGTEETQYF
-,TRBV20-1,-,14,TRBJ2-7,TGCAGTGCTCAGGACCACAGGGACTCCTACGAGCAGTACTTC,CSAQDHRDSYEQYF
TRBD1,TRBV5-1,-,15,TRBJ2-7,TGCGCCAGCAGCGAGGACAGGGGAGGTGGCTCCGAGCAGTACTTC,CASSEDRGGGSEQYF
-,TRBV7-3,-,16,TRBJ2-1,TGTGCCAGCAGCTTAACGGCCGGGAAGGGCTTCAATGAGCAGTTCTTC,CASSLTAGKGFNEQFF
TRBD1,TRBV7-9,-,15,TRBJ2-7,TGTGCCAGCAGCCCCCGGGACAGGCGCCCCTACGAGCAGTACTTC,CASSPRDRRPYEQYF
-,TRBV7-9,many,13,TRBJ2-3,TGTGCCAGCAGTTTAGGGGTCACAGATACGCAGTATTTT,CASSLGVTDTQYF
-,TRBV27,-,16,TRBJ2-1,TGTGCCAGCAGTTTAGGGGGGTTTAGCTCCTACAATGAGCAGTTCTTC,CASSLGGFSSYNEQFF
TRBD2,TRBV20-1,-,13,TRBJ2-7,TGCAGTGCTAGACTAGCGGGGTCCCACGAGCAGTACTTC,CSARLAGSHEQYF
TRBD1,TRBV2,-,13,TRBJ1-2,TGTGCCAGCGGGGGACAGAGAGACTATGGCTACACCTTC,CASGGQRDYGYTF
-,TRBV4-2,few,14,TRBJ2-1,TGTGCCAGCAGCCAAGATTCGGGGGTCAATGAGCAGTTCTTC,CASSQDSGVNEQFF
TRBD2,TRBV5-6,-,14,TRBJ2-1,TGTGCCAGCACCTGGTGGCTAGCGGGGGATGAGCAGTTCTTC,CASTWWLAGDEQFF
TRBD1,TRBV27,-,15,TRBJ1-2,TGTGCCAGCAGTTCACCGGACAGGGGTAACTATGGCTACACCTTC,CASSSPDRGNYGYTF
-,TRBV4-3,few,14,TRBJ1-1,TGCGCCAGCAGCCCTCGGGGTTCGGAGACTGAAGCTTTCTTT,CASSPRGSETEAFF
-,TRBV3-1,-,15,TRBJ2-1,TGTGCCAGCAGCCTGGGGACGGGGTCTGGCAATGAGCAGTTCTTC,CASSLGTGSGNEQFF
-,TRBV6-1,-,15,TRBJ2-5,TGTGCCAGCAGTGAAACAGGGCTGGCCCAAGAGACCCAGTACTTC,CASSETGLAQETQYF
-,TRBV15,-,14,TRBJ1-4,TGTGCCACCACTTTTAACACCCGGCCGGAAAAACTGTTTTTT,CATTFNTRPEKLFF
-,TRBV5-8,once,12,TRBJ1-2,TGTGCCAGCAGCTTACCTTTCGGGGGCTACACCTTC,CASSLPFGGYTF
-,TRBV27,few,16,TRBJ1-1,TGTGCCAGCAGTTTAGGCAGGGGTGGGGTGAACACTGAAGCTTTCTTT,CASSLGRGGVNTEAFF
TRBD2,TRBV2,-,15,TRBJ2-5,TGTGCCAGCAGAGGGACTAGCGGGGGTTGGGAGACCCAGTACTTC,CASRGTSGGWETQYF
-,TRBV15,few,14,TRBJ1-6,TGTGCCACCAGCAGGACAGCGGATAATTCACCCCTCCACTTT,CATSRTADNSPLHF
TRBD1,TRBV6-5,-,14,TRBJ1-1,TGTGCCAGCAGTGTCGACAGGGAGAACACTGAAGCTTTCTTT,CASSVDRENTEAFF